A single sample is the source of the 7 T cell receptor beta chains below, sequenced in a study of CD8+ T cells in alopecia areata. The sequencing template was cDNA reverse transcribed from extracted RNA. Repertoires were generated with immunoSEQ multiplex PCR, while TCRdb's copy carries only in-frame clones and drops some. This table has some 160,000 clones, about three fifths appearing once. This sample's treatment: oral pan-JAK inhibitor, 5-10 mg twice daily. The starting material was CD4+ T cells sorted from blood, obtained at week 4, from a patient treated with tofacitinib. These receptors came from a human donor with alopecia areata.

This clone was detected only once. V usage is TRBV29-1 and J usage is TRBJ2-3; TRBD1 might be the D (6 bases). The V gene lost 3 bases and the J gene lost 8 bases, with 15 bases spanning the gap. CDR3 length equals 13 residues. CDR1 is SQVTM, CDR2 ANQGSEA, per germline. DNA for the CDR3: TGCAGCGTTGATTCAGGGGCCTGGGGTACGCAGTATTTT. Residues: CSVDSGAWGTQYF.

This chain connects TRBV7-9 to TRBJ2-3; no clear D gene. The V and J ends lost 5 bases and 4 bases respectively, with 10 bases between them. CDR1 and CDR2 from the germline V gene are SEHNR and FQNEAQ (reference sequence). The CDR3 covers 13 residues. The CDR3 loop is CASSGQGSDTQYF. The CDR3 nucleotides are TGTGCCAGCAGCGGTCAAGGATCAGATACGCAGTATTTT.

This clone was detected only a few times. The chain employs TRBV4-2 and TRBJ1-2; perhaps TRBD1 as D (5 bases). CDR1 LGHNA and CDR2 YNFKEQ come from the germline V gene. The length of the CDR3 is 16 residues. Trimming pared 3 bases from V and 3 bases from J, leaving 17 bases between. CDR3 in amino acids: CASSQGQGRADYGYTF. Written as DNA, the CDR3 is TGTGCCAGCAGCCAGGGCCAGGGCAGGGCGGACTATGGCTACACCTTC.

The chain links TRBV4-1 to TRBJ1-1; no reliable D call. The CDR3 is 14 amino acids. The germline V gene encodes CDR1 MGHRA and CDR2 YSYEKL. Between the trimmed V and J ends, which lost 5 bases and 1 base, there was a span of 11 bases. The CDR3: CASSSPTANTEAFF. The CDR3 DNA follows: TGCGCCAGCAGCTCCCCCACGGCGAACACTGAAGCTTTCTTT.

In this sample, this clone turned up once. The chain joins TRBV4-3 to TRBJ2-1, with 10 bases lining up with TRBD1. CDR1 is LGHNA, CDR2 YSLEER, per germline. This CDR3 region has 15 residues. Losses at the gene ends were 3 bases for V and 5 bases for J; bases not matched to a gene: 4. CDR3 bases: TGCGCCAGCAGCCAGACAGGGGGCGCACACAATGAGCAGTTCTTC. As protein: CASSQTGGAHNEQFF.

The rearrangement uses TRBV7-9 and TRBJ2-1, with 11 bases lining up with TRBD1. Germline lookup yields CDR1 SEHNR and CDR2 FQNEAQ (reference sequence). The CDR3 is 15 amino acids. J gave up 6 bases and V 3 bases, and 4 bases lay outside the gene matches. CDR3 DNA sequence: TGTGCCAGCAGCTTCCCGGGACAGGGGGTCAATGAGCAGTTCTTC. Protein sequence: CASSFPGQGVNEQFF.

The chain uses TRBV11-2 and TRBJ2-3; D might be TRBD1 (5 bases). V shed 5 bases and J shed 10 bases, with 10 bases lying between them. The CDR3 extends over 11 amino acids. Germline V gene lookup returns CDR1 SGHAT and CDR2 FQNNGV. CDR3 in amino acids: CASSLEGAQYF. CDR3 nucleotide sequence: TGTGCCAGCAGCCTCGAAGGGGCGCAGTATTTT.